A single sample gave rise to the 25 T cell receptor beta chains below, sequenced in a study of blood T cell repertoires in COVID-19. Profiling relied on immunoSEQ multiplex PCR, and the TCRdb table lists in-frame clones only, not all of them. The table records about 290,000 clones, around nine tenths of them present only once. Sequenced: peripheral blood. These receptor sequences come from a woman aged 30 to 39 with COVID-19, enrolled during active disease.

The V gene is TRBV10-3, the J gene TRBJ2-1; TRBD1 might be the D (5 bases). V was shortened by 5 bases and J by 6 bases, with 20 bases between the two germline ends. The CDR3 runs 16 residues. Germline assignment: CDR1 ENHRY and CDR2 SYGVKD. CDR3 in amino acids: CAISPGRKTEANEQFF. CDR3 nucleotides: TGTGCCATCAGTCCAGGCCGCAAGACAGAAGCCAATGAGCAGTTCTTC.

CDR3 in amino acids: CASSVQLAPKETQYF. In DNA, the CDR3 is TGTGCCAGCAGCGTACAATTAGCCCCAAAAGAGACCCAGTACTTC. The chain uses TRBV14 and TRBJ2-5; D gene uncertain. Per the germline V gene, CDR1 is SGHDN and CDR2 is FVKESK. This CDR3 spans 15 amino acids. V was shortened by 5 bases and J by 3 bases, with 16 bases between the two germline ends.

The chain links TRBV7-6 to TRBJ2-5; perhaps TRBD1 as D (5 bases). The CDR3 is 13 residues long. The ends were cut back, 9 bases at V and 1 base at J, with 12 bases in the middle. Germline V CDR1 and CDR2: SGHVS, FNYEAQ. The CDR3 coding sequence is TGTGCCAGGTCAACAGGAGCCCAAGAGACCCAGTACTTC. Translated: CARSTGAQETQYF.

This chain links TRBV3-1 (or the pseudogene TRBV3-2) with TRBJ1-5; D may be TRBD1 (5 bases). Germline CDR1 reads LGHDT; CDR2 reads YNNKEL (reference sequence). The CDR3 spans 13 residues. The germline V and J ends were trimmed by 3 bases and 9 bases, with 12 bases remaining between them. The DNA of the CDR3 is TGTGCCAGCAGCCAGACGAATCAGGGGCCCCAGCATTTT. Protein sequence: CASSQTNQGPQHF.

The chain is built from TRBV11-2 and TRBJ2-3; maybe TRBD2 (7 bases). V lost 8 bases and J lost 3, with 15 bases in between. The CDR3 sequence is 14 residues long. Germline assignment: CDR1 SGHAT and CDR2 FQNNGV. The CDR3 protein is CASGGAVRTDTQYF. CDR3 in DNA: TGTGCCAGCGGGGGGGCCGTTAGAACAGATACGCAGTATTTT.

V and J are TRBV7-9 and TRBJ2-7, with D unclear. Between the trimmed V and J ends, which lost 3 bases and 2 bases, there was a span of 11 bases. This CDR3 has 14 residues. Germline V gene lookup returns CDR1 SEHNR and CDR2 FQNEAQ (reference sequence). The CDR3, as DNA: TGTGCCAGCAGCTTCCTGAGTAACCCCTACGAGCAGTACTTC. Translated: CASSFLSNPYEQYF.

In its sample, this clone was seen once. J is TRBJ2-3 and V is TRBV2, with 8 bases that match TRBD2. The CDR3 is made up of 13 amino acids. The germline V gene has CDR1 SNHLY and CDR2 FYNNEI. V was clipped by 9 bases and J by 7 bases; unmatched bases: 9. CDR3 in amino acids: CARKTGGGYTQYF. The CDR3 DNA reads TGTGCCAGGAAAACCGGCGGGGGGTATACGCAGTATTTT.

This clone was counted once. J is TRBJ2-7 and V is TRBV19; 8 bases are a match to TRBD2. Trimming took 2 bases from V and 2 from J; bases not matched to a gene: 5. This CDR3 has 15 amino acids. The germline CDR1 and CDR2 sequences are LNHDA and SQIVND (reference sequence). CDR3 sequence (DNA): TGTGCCAGTAGTATATCCAGCGGGGGTACCTACGAGCAGTACTTC. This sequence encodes CASSISSGGTYEQYF.

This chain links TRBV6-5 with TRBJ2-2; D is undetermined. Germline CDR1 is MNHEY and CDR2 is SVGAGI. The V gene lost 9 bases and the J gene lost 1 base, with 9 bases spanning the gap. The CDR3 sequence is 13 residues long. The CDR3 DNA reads TGTGCCAGTGCCCCAGAGAACACCGGGGAGCTGTTTTTT. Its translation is CASAPENTGELFF.

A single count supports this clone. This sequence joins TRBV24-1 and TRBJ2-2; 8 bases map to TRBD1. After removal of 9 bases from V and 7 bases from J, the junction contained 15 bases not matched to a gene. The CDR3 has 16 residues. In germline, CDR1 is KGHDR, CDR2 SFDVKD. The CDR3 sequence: CATSGGSRGLIGELFF. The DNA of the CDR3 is TGTGCCACCTCTGGGGGGTCCAGGGGGCTCATCGGGGAGCTGTTTTTT.

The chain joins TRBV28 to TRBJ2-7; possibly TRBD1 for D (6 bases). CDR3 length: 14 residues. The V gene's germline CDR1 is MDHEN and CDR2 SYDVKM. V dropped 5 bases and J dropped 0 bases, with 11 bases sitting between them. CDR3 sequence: CASSRRTDSYEQYF. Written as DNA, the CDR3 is TGTGCCAGCAGTCGCCGGACAGACTCCTACGAGCAGTACTTC.

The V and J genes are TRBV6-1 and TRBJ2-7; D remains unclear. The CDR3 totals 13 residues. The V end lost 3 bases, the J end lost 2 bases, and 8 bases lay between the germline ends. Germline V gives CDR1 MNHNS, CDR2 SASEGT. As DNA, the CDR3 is TGTGCCAGCAGTGACGGTCGAACCTACGAGCAGTACTTC. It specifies CASSDGRTYEQYF.

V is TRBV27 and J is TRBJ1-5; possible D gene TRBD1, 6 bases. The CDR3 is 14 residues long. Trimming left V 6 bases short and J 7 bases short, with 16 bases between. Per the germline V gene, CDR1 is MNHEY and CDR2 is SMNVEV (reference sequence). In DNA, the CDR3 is TGTGCCAGCAGGAATCCGGGGGGCAGGCAGCCCCAGCATTTT. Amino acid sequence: CASRNPGGRQPQHF.

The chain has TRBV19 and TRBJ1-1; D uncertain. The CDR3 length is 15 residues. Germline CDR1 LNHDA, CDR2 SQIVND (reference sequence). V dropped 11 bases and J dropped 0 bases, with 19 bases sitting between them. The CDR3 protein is CASLPVGWMNTEAFF. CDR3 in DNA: TGTGCCTCCCTCCCGGTCGGGTGGATGAACACTGAAGCTTTCTTT.

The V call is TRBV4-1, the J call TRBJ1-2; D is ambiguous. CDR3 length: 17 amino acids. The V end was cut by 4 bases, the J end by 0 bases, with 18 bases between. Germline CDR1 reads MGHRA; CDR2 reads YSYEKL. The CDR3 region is CASSLSLNTKTNYGYTF. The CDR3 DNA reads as TGCGCCAGCAGCCTCAGTTTAAATACAAAGACTAACTATGGCTACACCTTC.

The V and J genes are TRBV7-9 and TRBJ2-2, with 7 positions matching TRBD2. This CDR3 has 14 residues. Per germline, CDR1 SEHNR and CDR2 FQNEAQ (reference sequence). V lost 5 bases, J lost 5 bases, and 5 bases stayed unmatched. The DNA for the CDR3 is TGTGCCAGCAGCCGCCGGACTAGTACCGGGGAGCTGTTTTTT. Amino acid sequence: CASSRRTSTGELFF.

The DNA of the CDR3 is TGTGCCAGCAGTGACCGGGGGTTGAACACTGAAGCTTTCTTT. This encodes CASSDRGLNTEAFF. The V call is TRBV6-1, the J call TRBJ1-1, with TRBD1 as a possible D gene (5 bases). This CDR3 comprises 14 residues. V was clipped by 3 bases and J by 0 bases, with 8 bases between them. The germline V gene has CDR1 MNHNS and CDR2 SASEGT.

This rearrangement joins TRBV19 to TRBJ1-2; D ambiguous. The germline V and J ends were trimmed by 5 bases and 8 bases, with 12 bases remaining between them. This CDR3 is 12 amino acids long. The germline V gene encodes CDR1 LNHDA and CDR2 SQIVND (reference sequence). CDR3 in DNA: TGTGCCAGTAGTGAGGTAGTCGACGGCTACACCTTC. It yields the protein CASSEVVDGYTF.

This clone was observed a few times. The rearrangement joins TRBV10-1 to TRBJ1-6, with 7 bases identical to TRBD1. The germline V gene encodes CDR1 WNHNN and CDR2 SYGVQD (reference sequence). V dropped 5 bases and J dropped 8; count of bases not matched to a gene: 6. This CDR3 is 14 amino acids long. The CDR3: CASSSTGRDSPLHF. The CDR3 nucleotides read TGCGCCAGCAGTTCGACAGGGCGAGATTCACCCCTCCACTTT.

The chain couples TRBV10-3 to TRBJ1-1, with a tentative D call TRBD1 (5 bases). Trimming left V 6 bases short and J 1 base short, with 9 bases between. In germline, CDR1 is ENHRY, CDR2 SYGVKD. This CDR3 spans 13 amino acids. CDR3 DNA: TGTGCCATCAGCTGGACATCGAACACTGAAGCTTTCTTT. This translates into CAISWTSNTEAFF.

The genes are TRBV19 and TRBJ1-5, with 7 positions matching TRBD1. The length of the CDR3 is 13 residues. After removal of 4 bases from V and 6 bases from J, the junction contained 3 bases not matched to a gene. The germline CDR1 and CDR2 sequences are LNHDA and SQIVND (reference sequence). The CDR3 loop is CASSKTGVQPQHF. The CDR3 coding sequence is TGTGCCAGTAGTAAAACAGGGGTTCAGCCCCAGCATTTT.

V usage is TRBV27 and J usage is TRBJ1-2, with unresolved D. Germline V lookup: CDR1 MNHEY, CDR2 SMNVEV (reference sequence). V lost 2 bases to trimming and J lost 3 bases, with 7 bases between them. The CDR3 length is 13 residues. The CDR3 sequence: CASSLGGYYGYTF. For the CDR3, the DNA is TGTGCCAGCAGTTTAGGAGGGTACTATGGCTACACCTTC.

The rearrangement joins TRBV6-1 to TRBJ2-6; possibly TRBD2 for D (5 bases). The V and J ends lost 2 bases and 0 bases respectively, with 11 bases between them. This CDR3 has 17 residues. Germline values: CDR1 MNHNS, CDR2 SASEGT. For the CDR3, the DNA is TGTGCCAGCAGTGAATTGGCTGGGAGCTCTGGGGCCAACGTCCTGACTTTC. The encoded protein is CASSELAGSSGANVLTF.

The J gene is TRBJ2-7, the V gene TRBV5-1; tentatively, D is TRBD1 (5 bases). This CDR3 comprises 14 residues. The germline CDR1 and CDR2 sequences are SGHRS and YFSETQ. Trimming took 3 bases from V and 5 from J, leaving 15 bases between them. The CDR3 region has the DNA TGCGCCAGCAGCTCCCTACCTGACAGTAACGAGCAGTACTTC. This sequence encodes CASSSLPDSNEQYF.

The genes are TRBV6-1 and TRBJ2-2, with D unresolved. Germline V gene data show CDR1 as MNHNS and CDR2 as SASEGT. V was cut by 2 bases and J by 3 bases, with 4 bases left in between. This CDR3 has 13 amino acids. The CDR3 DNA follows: TGTGCCAGCAGTGAACGAGACACCGGGGAGCTGTTTTTT. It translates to CASSERDTGELFF.